This TCR beta chain was found in a study of cytomegalovirus exposure and HLA in healthy donors. The CDR3 contains 13 residues. With 7 bases removed from V and 10 bases from J, the gap between germline ends came to 20 bases. Germline CDR1 and CDR2: SGHRS and YFSETQ. The primer mix had 60 Vbeta and 13 Jbeta primers. Generated by immunoSEQ multiplex PCR, the TCRdb table keeps only in-frame clones and is missing some. The sample contains around 98,000 clones, more than 60% of which appear only once. The chain has TRBV5-1 and TRBJ2-5; a possible D gene is TRBD2 (6 bases). This sequence originates from a human donor in good health. The sequenced material came from PBMCs. CDR3 nucleotide sequence: TGCGCCAGCTGCCCTACCGGGACTTCAGACCAGTACTTC. This translates into CASCPTGTSDQYF.